This passage covers 21 T cell receptor beta chains from one sample sequenced in a study of shared clonotypes between healthy human individuals. Data came from immunoSEQ multiplex PCR; TCRdb stores just in-frame clones and leaves some out. The table shows approximately 980,000 clones, with approximately 80% occurring only once. Source material: memory CD4+ T cells sorted from blood. Subset reported: CD45RA-negative fraction. The receptors originated from a man aged 18 to 35 in good health.

The V gene is TRBV5-1, the J gene TRBJ2-2, with 11 bases matching TRBD1. The trim removed 4 bases at V and 6 bases at J, leaving 2 bases unmatched. The CDR3 covers 14 residues. Germline lookup yields CDR1 SGHRS and CDR2 YFSETQ. This CDR3 is CASSAGQGAGELFF. The CDR3 DNA reads TGCGCCAGCAGCGCGGGACAGGGGGCCGGGGAGCTGTTTTTT.

V gene TRBV7-2 combines with J gene TRBJ2-5; 7 bases match TRBD1. The CDR3 extends over 12 amino acids. Germline loops: CDR1 SGHTA, CDR2 FQGNSA. V lost 10 bases to trimming and J lost 5 bases; unmatched junction nucleotides: 7. This CDR3 is CATRTGEETQYF. The CDR3 DNA follows: TGTGCCACCAGAACAGGGGAGGAGACCCAGTACTTC.

Ten or more counts support this clone. The V gene is TRBV5-1, the J gene TRBJ2-3; 9 nucleotides align to TRBD2. This CDR3 comprises 15 residues. The V gene's germline CDR1 is SGHRS and CDR2 YFSETQ. Trimming at V came to 3 bases and at J to 5 bases, leaving 7 bases not matched to a gene. CDR3: CASSYAAGGEDTQYF. The CDR3 region has the DNA TGCGCCAGCAGCTATGCAGCGGGAGGCGAAGATACGCAGTATTTT.

The genes are TRBV7-2 and TRBJ2-5; no firm D call. This CDR3 region has 14 residues. V was shortened by 4 bases and J by 1 base, with 10 bases between the two germline ends. Germline V gene sequence: CDR1 SGHTA, CDR2 FQGNSA. The chain's CDR3 is CASSSLQPQETQYF. The CDR3 DNA is TGTGCCAGCAGCTCCCTCCAACCCCAAGAGACCCAGTACTTC.

This chain links TRBV5-8 with TRBJ1-5, with a tentative D call TRBD1 (5 bases). The V end lost 0 bases, the J end lost 9 bases, and 13 bases lay between the germline ends. This CDR3 is 14 amino acids long. The V gene's germline CDR1 is SGHTS and CDR2 YDEGEE. CDR3 loop: CASSLAGAGTPQHF. CDR3 nucleotides: TGTGCCAGCAGCTTGGCTGGGGCTGGGACGCCCCAGCATTTT.

Concerning this clone itself: One junction end disagrees with the germline gene, perhaps due to a read error. This chain uses TRBV30 with TRBJ1-2; 7 bases are a match to TRBD1. The CDR3 has 13 amino acids. Germline CDR1 is GTSNPN and CDR2 is SVGIG (reference sequence). In nucleotides, the CDR3 is TGTGCCCGGAGTGTACGACAGGGCGGCGGCTACACCTTC. Encoded protein: CARSVRQGGGYTF.

This clone came up once. The chain couples TRBV6-6 to TRBJ1-1; tentatively, D is TRBD1 (5 bases). Trimming pared 3 bases from V and 1 base from J, leaving 6 bases between. The CDR3 runs to 13 residues. CDR1 MNHNY and CDR2 SVGAGI come from the germline V gene (reference sequence). The DNA for the CDR3 is TGTGCCAGCAGTTATAGGGGGAACACTGAAGCTTTCTTT. Its protein product is CASSYRGNTEAFF.

The gene calls are TRBV7-2 and TRBJ2-3, with TRBD2 as a possible D gene (6 bases). Trimming shortened V by 2 bases and J by 1 base, and 16 bases separated the two germline ends. The CDR3 extends over 17 amino acids. CDR1 and CDR2 from the germline V gene are SGHTA and FQGNSA. As DNA, the CDR3 is TGTGCCAGCAGCTTACGAAGCGGGTCTCGAGGCACAGATACGCAGTATTTT. Its translation is CASSLRSGSRGTDTQYF.

The V gene is TRBV7-9, the J gene TRBJ2-7; 11 bases align to TRBD1. Germline values: CDR1 SEHNR, CDR2 FQNEAQ (reference sequence). The CDR3 runs 14 residues. Germline trimming cut 4 bases from V and 6 bases from J; bases unmatched to any gene: 5. CDR3: CASSYTGTGGEQYF. The CDR3 DNA reads TGTGCCAGCAGCTATACCGGGACAGGGGGCGAGCAGTACTTC. Based on the CDR3 plus reference TRBV7-9 and TRBJ2-7, the full variable domain is DTGVSQNPRHKITKRGQNVTFRCDPISEHNRLYWYRQTLGQGPEFLTYFQNEAQLEKSRLLSDRFSAERPKGSFSTLEIQRTEQGDSAMYLCASSYTGTGGEQYFGPGTRLTVT.

The gene calls are TRBV6-6 and TRBJ2-7, with TRBD2 matching over 7 bases. The J segment lost 3 bases and the V segment lost 0 bases, leaving 5 bases of the junction unmatched. The germline V gene has CDR1 MNHNY and CDR2 SVGAGI (reference sequence). The CDR3 loop spans 15 amino acids. DNA of the CDR3: TGTGCCAGCAGTTACTCGTCTAGCGGAAGCTACGAGCAGTACTTC. Protein sequence: CASSYSSSGSYEQYF.

The count of this clone is one. This rearrangement joins TRBV5-1 to TRBJ2-2; D might be TRBD2 (6 bases). The CDR3 length is 15 residues. Germline lookup yields CDR1 SGHRS and CDR2 YFSETQ. Trimming cost V 4 bases and J 3 bases, with 13 bases left between them. In DNA, the CDR3 is TGCGCCAGCAGCCCGAGGGTAGCGGACACCGGGGAGCTGTTTTTT. Encoded protein: CASSPRVADTGELFF. The full variable domain, completed using reference TRBV5-1 and TRBJ2-2, is KAGVTQTPRYLIKTRGQQVTLSCSPISGHRSVSWYQQTPGQGLQFLFEYFSETQRNKGNFPGRFSGRQFSNSRSEMNVSTLELGDSALYLCASSPRVADTGELFFGEGSRLTVL.

This clone was seen only a few times. This chain links TRBV5-8 with TRBJ1-6; no clear D. V was cut by 6 bases and J by 3 bases, with 4 bases left in between. The CDR3 sequence is 12 residues long. The germline V gene has CDR1 SGHTS and CDR2 YDEGEE. The CDR3: CASNSYNSPLHF. In nucleotides, the CDR3 is TGTGCCAGCAACAGCTATAATTCACCCCTCCACTTT.

This chain connects TRBV7-2 to TRBJ2-1, with 8 bases aligning to TRBD2. The germline gives CDR1 SGHTA, CDR2 FQGNSA. Trimming took 6 bases from V and 8 from J; bases not matched to a gene: 12. This CDR3 spans 15 amino acids. The CDR3 loop reads CASSGSGRTRDEQFF. The CDR3, as DNA: TGTGCCAGCAGTGGGAGCGGGAGAACCAGGGATGAGCAGTTCTTC.

This clone was recorded only once. This rearrangement joins TRBV18 to TRBJ2-5; D is possibly TRBD1 (7 bases). Trimming took off 6 bases at V and 5 bases at J, with 22 bases between the two ends. From germline, CDR1 is KGHSH and CDR2 LQKENI. This CDR3 is 16 amino acids long. CDR3 bases: TGTGCCAGCTCGTCCATCCAGGGGGGCCTTGCGGAGACCCAGTACTTC. Encoded protein: CASSSIQGGLAETQYF.

The chain carries TRBV4-2 and TRBJ1-3, with unresolved D. Germline V gene sequence: CDR1 LGHNA, CDR2 YNFKEQ. V was shortened by 2 bases and J by 3 bases, with 17 bases between the two germline ends. The CDR3 is 17 residues long. The chain's CDR3 is CASSQLGPDPIGNTIYF. The CDR3 nucleotides read TGTGCCAGCAGCCAACTCGGACCTGATCCAATTGGAAACACCATATATTTT.

The chain combines TRBV18 with TRBJ1-6; D is possibly TRBD1 (5 bases). There are 17 residues in the CDR3. Trimming shortened V by 3 bases and J by 0 bases, and 12 bases separated the two germline ends. Per germline, CDR1 KGHSH and CDR2 LQKENI. CDR3 region: CASSPTPGSSYNSPLHF. The CDR3, as DNA: TGTGCCAGCTCACCGACGCCAGGGAGCTCCTATAATTCACCCCTCCACTTT.

The chain carries TRBV29-1 and TRBJ1-1; no firm D call. Germline lookup yields CDR1 SQVTM and CDR2 ANQGSEA. Trimming took 4 bases from V and 7 from J, leaving 10 bases between them. The CDR3 totals 11 residues. CDR3 nucleotides: TGCAGCGTTGTGACTGCCCATGAAGCTTTCTTT. Translating gives CSVVTAHEAFF.

V gene TRBV10-3 combines with J gene TRBJ2-7; the D gene is possibly TRBD2 (5 bases). Deletions cut 5 bases from V and 0 bases from J, with 5 bases between. Germline assignment: CDR1 ENHRY and CDR2 SYGVKD. This CDR3 has 12 amino acids. In DNA, the CDR3 is TGTGCCATCAGTACTAGCTCCTACGAGCAGTACTTC. Its translation: CAISTSSYEQYF.

V is TRBV5-5 and J is TRBJ2-7; D is perhaps TRBD2 (6 bases). In germline, CDR1 is SGHKS, CDR2 YYEKEE (reference sequence). Trimming cost V 4 bases and J 0 bases, with 17 bases left between them. This CDR3 comprises 16 residues. The CDR3: CASSRGGTESSYEQYF. In DNA form, the CDR3 reads TGTGCCAGCAGCCGGGGAGGCACAGAGAGCTCCTACGAGCAGTACTTC. The whole variable domain, remainder taken from reference TRBV5-5 and TRBJ2-7, is DAGVTQSPTHLIKTRGQQVTLRCSPISGHKSVSWYQQVLGQGPQFIFQYYEKEERGRGNFPDRFSARQFPNYSSELNVNALLLGDSALYLCASSRGGTESSYEQYFGPGTRLTVT.

The chain combines TRBV6-1 with TRBJ2-1, with TRBD2 identical over 8 bases. Trimming at V came to 6 bases and at J to 8 bases, leaving 12 bases not matched to a gene. The germline V gene has CDR1 MNHNS and CDR2 SASEGT. This CDR3 contains 15 residues. In DNA form, the CDR3 reads TGTGCCAGCAGCAAGGGCGTCGGGGGGGCCTATGAGCAGTTCTTC. This sequence encodes CASSKGVGGAYEQFF.

The chain employs TRBV7-8 and TRBJ2-3, with 10 bases identical to TRBD2. The CDR3 loop spans 16 amino acids. Germline V lookup: CDR1 SGHVS, CDR2 FQNEAQ. The junction had 9 bases not matched to a gene; V was cut back by 5 bases and J by 4 bases. The CDR3 nucleotides read TGTGCCAGCAGCGAGGGGACTAGCGTGGGGGCAGATACGCAGTATTTT. Protein: CASSEGTSVGADTQYF.